This paragraph reports one T cell receptor (beta chain). This clone's antigen is unknown. The input lacks base qualities; no much larger clone sits a single base away. This record belongs to a study of siplizumab effects on memory and regulatory T cells (dated by TCRdb to between 2018 and 2020). General notes on the study: The study examined how the anti-CD2 antibody siplizumab affects alloreactive T-cell subsets in allogeneic mixed lymphocyte reactions built from human PBMCs. Overall results and qualifications from the work: Siplizumab significantly reduced the cumulative frequency of alloreactive sequences traceable to unstimulated CD4+ memory T cells. About 80-96% of proliferating CD4+ or CD8+ clones could not be given a naive or memory phenotype. Whether proliferating Tregs from siplizumab cultures were suppressive was not functionally confirmed. Because sequences below about 10^-5 frequency were poorly captured, only a minor fraction of alloreactive clones could be mapped to unstimulated subsets. Of the alloreactive CD4+ clones that could be mapped, the Treg-derived share averaged around 64% with siplizumab compared with around 25% in control reactions. Greater diversity appeared to be present in unstimulated naive T cells than in memory T cells, and a substantial contribution to the alloresponse seemed to be made by naive cells.

Receptors were amplified or captured by the immunoSEQ multiplex PCR assay. Approximately 93,000 TCR templates per sample were assayed by the deep sequencing platform. Genomic DNA extracted from sorted T cells was the material used for TCRbeta CDR3 sequencing. The study's own analysis went as follows. The R programming language was used for the clonal analysis of the TCRbeta CDR3 data. Comparing unstimulated samples against CFSE-low samples taken after the reaction was how alloreactive CD4+ and CD8+ clones were defined. Regulatory or non-regulatory origin of alloreactive CD4+ clones was assigned by matching sequences to the sorted unstimulated Treg and non-Treg repertoires. In TCRdb, the immuneACCESS table is reduced to in-frame sequences with V and J assigned. These tables do not hold every clone; where another copy was compared, an unresolved V gene accounts for under half, and the others remain unexplained. That table furnishes V, J and clone size, whereas the DNA furnished D and trimming. In all, the sample holds 60,000 or so clones, and over 85% of those were seen once. Of the sample, about 40% falls within the top ten clones.

TCRbeta CDR3 sequencing was performed on sorted unstimulated T cells and on proliferating T cells recovered from mixed lymphocyte reactions. Fresh whole blood from some ten HLA-typed healthy donors was used as the source from which PBMCs were isolated. V gives up 0 bases and J gives up 7 bases, and the segment between their germline ends measures 22 bases. The germline V gene sets CDR1 to LGHNA and CDR2 to YNFKEQ. The CDR3 goes from the cysteine to the phenylalanine over 18 residues. Only the CDR3 portion is preserved as DNA: 54 bases, with reading frame beginning at the first base. The sequenced sample was CD8+ T cells sorted from blood. This TCR came from a human donor in good health. The chain joins TRBV4-2 to TRBJ2-1, and TRBD2 may be the D gene, going by 7 matching bases. The nucleotides are TGTGCCAGCAGCCAAGATCGGGGGGCGGGGCCCTTTGGGAATGAGCAGTTCTTC. Its coded protein is CASSQDRGAGPFGNEQFF.